This paragraph covers one T cell receptor beta chain sequence. Antigen unknown. The DNA ends 3 residues before the CDR3 does, and the rest of the CDR3 is filled in from the germline J gene. The entry originates in a study of T cells in women clearing cervical HPV infection. Study-level information: For cases, blood was sampled a median 149 days after lesion detection, interquartile range about 90 to 200 days.

V dropped 0 bases and J dropped 5 bases, with 14 bases sitting between them. Looked up from germline, CDR1 is DFQATT and CDR2 is SNEGSKA (reference sequence). This CDR3 region has 15 residues. The assay was immunoSEQ multiplex PCR, and TCRdb's table has in-frame clones only and misses some. This sample's clone table lists about 35,000 clones. Study observations and caveats: Unknown T-cell numbers per sample may underlie the richness differences.

The receptor comes from a woman between 18 and 70 years old with a cervical HPV16 infection that either progressed to CIN3+ or cleared (not recorded which). The sequencing input was blood buffy coat. The chain is built from TRBV20-1 and TRBJ1-5, with D possibly TRBD1 on 6 matching bases. The sequenced CDR3 bases are TGCAGTGCTAGAGATAGGAACAGGGTCCATCAGCCC. Protein product: CSARDRNRVHQP. The whole CDR3 reads CSARDRNRVHQPQHF.